This T cell receptor (beta chain) was profiled in a study of OX40 agonist ivuxolimab in advanced cancers. At the level of the study: Ivuxolimab, an agonist antibody against OX40 (CD134), was given to patients. Dose-escalation patients had hepatocellular carcinoma, melanoma, renal cell or head and neck cancer. Study-level points and caveats: The average count of expanded clones was higher among CD8+ T cells than among CD4+.

The table came from immunoSEQ multiplex PCR; TCRdb's copy has only in-frame clones and leaves some out. Of about 61,000 clones listed, around 86% are singletons. On this clone itself: As yet, its antigen is unknown.

The CDR3 runs to 11 residues. Per germline, CDR1 SNHLY and CDR2 FYNNEI. V was clipped by 4 bases and J by 7 bases, with 8 bases between them. The receptor comes from an adult with an advanced solid tumor such as melanoma, head and neck, liver or kidney cancer. The V gene is TRBV2, the J gene TRBJ2-7, with a weak D call TRBD2 (5 bases). The source was CD4+ or CD8+ T cells sorted from blood, collected in a trial of the OX40 agonist ivuxolimab. This CDR3 is CASSGEREQYF. The CDR3 DNA is TGTGCCAGCAGTGGAGAGCGGGAGCAGTACTTC.